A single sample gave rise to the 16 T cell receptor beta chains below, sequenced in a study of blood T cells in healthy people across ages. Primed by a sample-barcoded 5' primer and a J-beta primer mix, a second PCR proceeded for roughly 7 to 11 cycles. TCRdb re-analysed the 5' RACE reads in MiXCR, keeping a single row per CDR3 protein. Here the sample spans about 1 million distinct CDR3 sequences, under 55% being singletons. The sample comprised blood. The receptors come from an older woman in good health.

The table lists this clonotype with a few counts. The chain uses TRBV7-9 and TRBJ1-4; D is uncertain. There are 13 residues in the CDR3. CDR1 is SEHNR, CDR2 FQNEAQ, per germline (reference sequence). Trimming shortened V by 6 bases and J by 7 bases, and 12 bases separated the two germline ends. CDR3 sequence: CASRPWAGEKLFF. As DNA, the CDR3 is TGTGCCAGCAGGCCATGGGCGGGTGAAAAACTGTTTTTT.

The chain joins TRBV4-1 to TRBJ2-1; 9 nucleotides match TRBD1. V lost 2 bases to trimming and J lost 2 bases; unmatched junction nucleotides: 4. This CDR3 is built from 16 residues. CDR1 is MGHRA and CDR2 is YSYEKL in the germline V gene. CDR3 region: CASSQTGGSAYNEQFF. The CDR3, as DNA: TGCGCCAGCAGCCAAACAGGGGGCTCAGCCTACAATGAGCAGTTCTTC.

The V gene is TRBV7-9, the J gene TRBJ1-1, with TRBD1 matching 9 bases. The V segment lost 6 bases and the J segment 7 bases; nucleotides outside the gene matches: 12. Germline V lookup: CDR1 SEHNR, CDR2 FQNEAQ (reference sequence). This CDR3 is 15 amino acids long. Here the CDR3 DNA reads TGTGCCAGCAGTTCTCCGGGACAGGGAATAGTTGAAGCTTTCTTT. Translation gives CASSSPGQGIVEAFF.

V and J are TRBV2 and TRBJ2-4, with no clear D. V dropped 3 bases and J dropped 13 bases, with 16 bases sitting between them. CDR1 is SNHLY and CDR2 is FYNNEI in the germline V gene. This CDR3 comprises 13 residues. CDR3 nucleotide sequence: TGTGCCAGCAGTGACCGGACCTATAAAGAGCAGTACTTC. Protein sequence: CASSDRTYKEQYF.

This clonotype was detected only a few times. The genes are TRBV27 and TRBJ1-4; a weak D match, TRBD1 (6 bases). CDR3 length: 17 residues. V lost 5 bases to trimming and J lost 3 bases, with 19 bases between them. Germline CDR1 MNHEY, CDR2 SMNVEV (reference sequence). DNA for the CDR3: TGTGCCAGCAGTCCCTGGGGGGCCGACTTCTCTAATGAAAAACTGTTTTTT. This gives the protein CASSPWGADFSNEKLFF.

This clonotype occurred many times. The CDR3 DNA reads TGTGCCAGCATCCCAGGGGGAGCCAACACCGGGGAGCTGTTTTTT. This translates into CASIPGGANTGELFF. This chain joins TRBV27 and TRBJ2-2; 7 positions agree with TRBD1. The CDR3 runs to 15 residues. The V gene's germline CDR1 is MNHEY and CDR2 SMNVEV (reference sequence). The ends lost 7 bases at V and 2 bases at J; junction bases unmatched: 7.

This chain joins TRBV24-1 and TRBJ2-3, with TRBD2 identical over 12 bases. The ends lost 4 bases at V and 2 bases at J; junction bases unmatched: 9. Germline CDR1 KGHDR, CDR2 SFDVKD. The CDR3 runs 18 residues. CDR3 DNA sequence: TGTGCCACCAGTGACCCGACGACTAGCGGGAGTATCACAGATACGCAGTATTTT. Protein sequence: CATSDPTTSGSITDTQYF.

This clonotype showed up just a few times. This CDR3 reads CASSVTTGPVGETQYF. The CDR3 DNA reads TGTGCCAGCAGCGTAACAACAGGGCCGGTCGGAGAGACCCAGTACTTC. The V call is TRBV9, the J call TRBJ2-5; D may be TRBD1 (6 bases). V was pared by 1 base and J by 4 bases, with 17 bases between. The CDR3 is 16 amino acids. The germline CDR1 and CDR2 sequences are SGDLS and YYNGEE.

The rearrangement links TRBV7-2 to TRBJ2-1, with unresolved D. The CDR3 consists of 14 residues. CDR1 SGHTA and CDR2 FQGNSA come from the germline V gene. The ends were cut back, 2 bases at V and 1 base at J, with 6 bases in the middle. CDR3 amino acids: CASSLWGSYNEQFF. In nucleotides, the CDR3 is TGTGCCAGCAGCTTATGGGGTTCCTACAATGAGCAGTTCTTC.

CDR3 bases: TGCAGTGCTAGACCCGTCAGTGGGTCCGGACTAGCGGGAAGTCGGTACGAGCAGTACTTC. This translates into CSARPVSGSGLAGSRYEQYF. This sequence joins TRBV20-1 and TRBJ2-7; 12 positions agree with TRBD2. The CDR3 is 20 residues long. In germline, CDR1 is DFQATT, CDR2 SNEGSKA (reference sequence). V lost 2 bases and J lost 4; bases outside the gene matches: 21.

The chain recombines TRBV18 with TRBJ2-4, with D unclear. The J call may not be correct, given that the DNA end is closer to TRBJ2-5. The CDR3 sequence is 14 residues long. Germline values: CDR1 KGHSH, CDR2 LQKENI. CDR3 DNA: TGTGCCAGCTCAGAGGCACCTCTCCAGGAGACCCAGTACTTC. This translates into CASSEAPLQETQYF.

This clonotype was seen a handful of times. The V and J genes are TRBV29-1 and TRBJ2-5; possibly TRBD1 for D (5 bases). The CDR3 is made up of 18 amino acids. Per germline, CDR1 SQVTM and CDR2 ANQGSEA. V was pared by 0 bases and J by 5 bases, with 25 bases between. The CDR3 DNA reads TGCAGCGTTGAAGATTCGTTAAATGGGCTCGCAGGGTGGGAGACCCAGTACTTC. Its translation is CSVEDSLNGLAGWETQYF.

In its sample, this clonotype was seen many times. The CDR3 loop is CASSLTSTDTQYF. The CDR3, as DNA: TGTGCCAGCAGCTTAACTAGCACAGATACGCAGTATTTT. The chain carries TRBV27 and TRBJ2-3; D not certain. V lost 6 bases to trimming and J lost 0 bases, with 7 bases between them. Germline CDR1 is MNHEY and CDR2 is SMNVEV (reference sequence). CDR3 size: 13 residues.

The CDR3 is CASSTRGALYNEQYF. CDR3 nucleotides: TGTGCCAGCAGCACCCGGGGGGCGCTATACAATGAGCAGTACTTC. The V call is TRBV3-1, the J call TRBJ2-1, with D maybe TRBD2 (7 bases). The J call may be mistaken, given a closer DNA end match to TRBJ2-7. The CDR3 totals 15 residues. Germline V gene sequence: CDR1 LGHDT, CDR2 YNNKEL (reference sequence).

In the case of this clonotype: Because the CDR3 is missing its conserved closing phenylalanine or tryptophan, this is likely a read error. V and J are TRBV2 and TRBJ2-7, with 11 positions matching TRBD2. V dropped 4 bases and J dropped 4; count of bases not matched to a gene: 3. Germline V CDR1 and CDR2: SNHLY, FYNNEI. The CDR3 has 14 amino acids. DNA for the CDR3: TGTGCCAGCAGTGTGGGACTAGCGGTTTACGAGCAGTACTTA. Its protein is CASSVGLAVYEQYL.

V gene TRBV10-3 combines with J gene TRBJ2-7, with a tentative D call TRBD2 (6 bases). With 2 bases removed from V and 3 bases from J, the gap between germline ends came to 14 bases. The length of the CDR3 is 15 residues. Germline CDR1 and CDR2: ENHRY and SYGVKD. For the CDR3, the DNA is TGTGCCATCAGTGAGCCGGCGGGGCAAGACTACGAGCAGTACTTC. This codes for CAISEPAGQDYEQYF.